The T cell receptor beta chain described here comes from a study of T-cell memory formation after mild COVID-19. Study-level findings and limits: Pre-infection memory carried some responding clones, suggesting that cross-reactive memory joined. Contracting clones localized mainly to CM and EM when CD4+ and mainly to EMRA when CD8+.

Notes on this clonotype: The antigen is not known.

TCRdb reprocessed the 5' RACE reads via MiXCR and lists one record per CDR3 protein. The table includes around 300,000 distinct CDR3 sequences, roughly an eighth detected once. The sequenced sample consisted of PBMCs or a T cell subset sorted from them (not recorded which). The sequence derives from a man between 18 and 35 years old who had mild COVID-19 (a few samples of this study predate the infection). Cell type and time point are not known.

The CDR3 protein is CASSWTRREGYTF. CDR3 DNA sequence: TGTGCCAGCAGTTGGACACGCCGGGAGGGCTACACCTTC. The chain has TRBV2 and TRBJ1-2, with D perhaps matching TRBD1 (5 bases). The V and J ends lost 5 bases and 8 bases respectively, with 15 bases between them. Germline loops: CDR1 SNHLY, CDR2 FYNNEI. There are 13 residues in the CDR3.